This T cell receptor beta chain is from a study of CD8+ T cells in alopecia areata. Study-level findings and limits: Unlike in mice, where it was clearer, TCR sharing across patients was less clear, possibly HLA-related.

Sequencing used cDNA as its template, made by extracting RNA and reverse transcribing it. Libraries were prepared by immunoSEQ multiplex PCR; TCRdb keeps only in-frame clonotypes and omits some of them. The table records approximately 150,000 clones, roughly 60% of them present only once. Comment on this clone: Its antigen is undetermined.

The source of this sequence is a human donor in good health. What was sequenced was CD4+ T cells sorted from blood.

The CDR3, as DNA: TGTGCTAGTGGCAGGACAGTCGATCAGCCCCAGCATTTT. It yields the protein CASGRTVDQPQHF. The rearrangement uses TRBV12-5 and TRBJ1-5, with a weak D call TRBD1 (6 bases). V lost 6 bases to trimming and J lost 5 bases, with 11 bases between them. This CDR3 has 13 residues. Germline V lookup: CDR1 LGHNT, CDR2 FRNRAP.